This T cell receptor beta chain derives from a study of cytomegalovirus exposure and HLA in healthy donors (dated by TCRdb to about 2017). Some background on the complete study: According to a later analysis, the 120 or so validation repertoires were produced on the same platform as the 680 or so repertoires of the first cohort. The study was designed to test whether signatures of past pathogen exposure could be identified by cataloging public T cell receptors. A separate validation cohort of about 110 different subjects was used in addition to the roughly 700-subject first cohort. To predict cytomegalovirus infection status, the study brought together high-throughput TCR immunosequencing, statistical association of individual TCRs with disease status, and machine learning. Broader findings and caveats from the paper: Most TCR sequences were seen in very few donors, while some public TCRs were found in many individuals. A few of the identified cytomegalovirus-associated TCR beta chains were confirmed in vitro to be specific for cytomegalovirus antigens. A later analysis found that TCRs clustered in the first cohort also tended to co-occur in the 130 or so validation repertoires, with 94% of cluster scores above 0. In the study, some 160 TCR beta chains were listed as associated with cytomegalovirus. A later analysis had no HLA typing for the validation cohort, so co-occurrence there was scored across all 130 or so repertoires. The classifier was reported to diagnose cytomegalovirus status with high specificity and sensitivity in both the original and validation cohorts. It was suggested by the authors that the approach could potentially be generalized to other disease states and immunological phenotypes.

Libraries were made using the immunoSEQ multiplex PCR assay. The published analysis was carried out like this. A statistical classification framework was developed to diagnose cytomegalovirus status using the catalog of TCR beta chain sequences. The clones in this table, taken by TCRdb from immuneACCESS, are in-frame only. Not every clone is retained; where verified, under half of the shortfall comes from an unresolved V gene, and the cause of the rest is unknown. The V and J calls and clone size come from that table; D and trimming were worked out from the DNA. The sample includes approximately 110,000 clones, with 85% to 95% observed a single time. The ten largest clones represent roughly 1.2% of the sample. Donors formed part of the validation cohort, which comprised 120 subjects and was distinct from the first cohort of over 500 subjects. Of note for this clone: What this receptor recognizes is not known. Per-base qualities were not stored, and no clone one base away is much larger.

The CDR3 runs 17 residues from the cysteine to the phenylalanine. Solely the CDR3 DNA is kept, with 51 bases framed from the first base. The junction shows trimming of 4 bases on V and 4 bases on J, and the gene matches do not reach 13 bases of it. Reading the germline V gene gives CDR1 SNHLY and CDR2 FYNNEI. This TCR came from a woman aged 18-30 years in good health and CMV-seronegative. Sequenced: PBMCs. The chain is made from TRBV2 and TRBJ2-3, and TRBD2 aligns with 8 junction nucleotides. The nucleotide sequence reads as follows: TGTGCCAGCAGTGGATTTGAGTGGAGCGGGAGTTCAGATACGCAGTATTTT. Protein translation: CASSGFEWSGSSDTQYF.